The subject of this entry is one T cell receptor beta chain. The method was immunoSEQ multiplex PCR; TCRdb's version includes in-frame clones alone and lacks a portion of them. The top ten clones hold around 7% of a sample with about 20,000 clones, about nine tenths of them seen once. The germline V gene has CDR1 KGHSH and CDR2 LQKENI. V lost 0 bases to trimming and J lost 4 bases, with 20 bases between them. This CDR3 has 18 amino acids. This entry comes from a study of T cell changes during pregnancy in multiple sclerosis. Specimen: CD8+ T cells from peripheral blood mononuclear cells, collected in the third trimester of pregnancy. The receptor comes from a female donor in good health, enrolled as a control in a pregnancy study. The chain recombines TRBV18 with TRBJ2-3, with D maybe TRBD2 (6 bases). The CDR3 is CASSPPSLREIGADTQYF. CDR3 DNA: TGTGCCAGCTCACCACCGAGCCTACGGGAGATAGGCGCAGATACGCAGTATTTT.